The rows below give T cell receptor beta chains drawn from one sample of a study of T cells in Graves' hyperthyroidism and ophthalmopathy. Each CDR3 protein is one row after TCRdb ran MiXCR on the multiplex PCR reads. Of around 350,000 distinct CDR3 sequences in the sample, around 15% were seen once. The sample consisted of blood. The source of these receptors is a woman in her 30s with Graves' ophthalmopathy. CDR3s include the opening cysteine and the closing phenylalanine or tryptophan. The D gene is left open where the match is weak. Size is omitted from some rows. Given values are once, few, many or a class for expanded clones.

CDR3aa: CASNTTATGNTIYF; CDR3nt: TGTGCCAGCAATACGACCGCGACCGGAAACACCATATATTTT; d_gene: -; v_gene: TRBV28; abundance: -; j_gene: TRBJ1-3
CDR3aa: CASSPSPVETEAFF; CDR3nt: TGTGCCAGCAGCCCCTCGCCAGTTGAGACTGAAGCTTTCTTT; d_gene: -; v_gene: TRBV9; abundance: few; j_gene: TRBJ1-1
CDR3aa: CASSSETRTEAFF; CDR3nt: TGTGCCAGCAGTTCCGAGACCCGCACTGAAGCTTTCTTT; d_gene: -; v_gene: TRBV28; abundance: many; j_gene: TRBJ1-1
CDR3aa: CASSLTGGGITDTQYF; CDR3nt: TGTGCCAGCAGCTTAACCGGGGGGGGGATCACAGATACGCAGTATTTT; d_gene: TRBD2; v_gene: TRBV7-3; abundance: -; j_gene: TRBJ2-3
CDR3aa: CASSLTLRGTGASYGYTF; CDR3nt: TGTGCCAGCAGTTTAACCCTAAGAGGGACAGGGGCATCATATGGCTACACCTTC; d_gene: TRBD1; v_gene: TRBV28; abundance: many; j_gene: TRBJ1-2
CDR3aa: CATSGRLPASTDTQYF; CDR3nt: TGTGCCACCAGTGGACGGCTACCAGCTAGCACAGATACGCAGTATTTT; d_gene: -; v_gene: TRBV24-1; abundance: many; j_gene: TRBJ2-3
CDR3aa: CASSVDLGFGGTDAQYF; CDR3nt: TGTGCCAGCAGCGTTGACCTCGGGTTTGGCGGCACAGATGCGCAGTATTTT; d_gene: -; v_gene: TRBV7-2; abundance: -; j_gene: TRBJ2-3
CDR3aa: CASQPDRLNQPQHF; CDR3nt: TGTGCCAGCCAGCCAGACAGGCTCAATCAGCCCCAGCATTTT; d_gene: -; v_gene: TRBV6-1; abundance: many; j_gene: TRBJ1-5
CDR3aa: CASSVTSGGLTGELFF; CDR3nt: TGTGCCAGCAGCGTGACTAGCGGGGGCCTCACCGGGGAGCTGTTTTTT; d_gene: TRBD2; v_gene: TRBV2; abundance: many; j_gene: TRBJ2-2
CDR3aa: CASSGRDSYNEQFF; CDR3nt: TGTGCCAGCAGCGGCCGGGACAGTTACAATGAGCAGTTCTTC; d_gene: TRBD1; v_gene: TRBV11-1; abundance: many; j_gene: TRBJ2-1
CDR3aa: CASSHRTGNYGYTF; CDR3nt: TGTGCCAGCAGCCACCGGACAGGAAACTATGGCTACACCTTC; d_gene: TRBD1; v_gene: TRBV3-1; abundance: many; j_gene: TRBJ1-2
CDR3aa: CASSDRRNYGYTF; CDR3nt: TGTGCCAGCAGTGATCGGCGGAACTATGGCTACACCTTC; d_gene: -; v_gene: TRBV2; abundance: many; j_gene: TRBJ1-2
CDR3aa: CATSRRNWNTGELFF; CDR3nt: TGTGCCACCAGCAGGAGAAACTGGAACACCGGGGAGCTGTTTTTT; d_gene: -; v_gene: TRBV15; abundance: many; j_gene: TRBJ2-2
CDR3aa: CAIASAGGADTQYF; CDR3nt: TGTGCCATCGCCTCAGCGGGGGGCGCAGATACGCAGTATTTT; d_gene: TRBD2; v_gene: TRBV10-3; abundance: -; j_gene: TRBJ2-3
CDR3aa: CASSQGLAGQLSYEQYF; CDR3nt: TGTGCCAGCAGTCAAGGACTAGCGGGACAACTTTCCTACGAGCAGTACTTC; d_gene: TRBD2; v_gene: TRBV28; abundance: -; j_gene: TRBJ2-7
CDR3aa: CSAREAVGMGNQPQHF; CDR3nt: TGCAGTGCTAGAGAGGCGGTGGGGATGGGCAATCAGCCCCAGCATTTT; d_gene: -; v_gene: TRBV20-1; abundance: -; j_gene: TRBJ1-5
CDR3aa: CSAQKLQGVNTEAFF; CDR3nt: TGCAGTGCTCAAAAATTACAGGGGGTGAACACTGAAGCTTTCTTT; d_gene: TRBD1; v_gene: TRBV20-1; abundance: -; j_gene: TRBJ1-1
CDR3aa: CASSLFPISYNEQFF; CDR3nt: TGTGCCAGCAGCTTATTTCCGATCTCCTACAATGAGCAGTTCTTC; d_gene: -; v_gene: TRBV7-9; abundance: many; j_gene: TRBJ2-1
CDR3aa: CASKRASGSSPLHF; CDR3nt: TGTGCCAGCAAGAGGGCATCCGGGAGTTCACCCCTCCACTTT; d_gene: -; v_gene: TRBV27; abundance: few; j_gene: TRBJ1-6
CDR3aa: CASSPPRGGRTDTQYF; CDR3nt: TGTGCCAGCTCACCACCACGGGGGGGCAGGACAGATACGCAGTATTTT; d_gene: TRBD2; v_gene: TRBV18; abundance: many; j_gene: TRBJ2-3
CDR3aa: CSLRRGTDTQYF; CDR3nt: TGCAGCCTAAGGCGGGGCACAGATACGCAGTATTTT; d_gene: -; v_gene: TRBV29-1; abundance: many; j_gene: TRBJ2-3
CDR3aa: CASSVAGGTNNEQFF; CDR3nt: TGTGCCAGCAGCGTAGCGGGGGGGACTAACAATGAGCAGTTCTTC; d_gene: TRBD2; v_gene: TRBV11-3; abundance: many; j_gene: TRBJ2-1
CDR3aa: CASSQPGQTYEQYF; CDR3nt: TGTGCCAGCAGTCAGCCGGGACAGACCTACGAGCAGTACTTC; d_gene: TRBD1; v_gene: TRBV6-1; abundance: many; j_gene: TRBJ2-7
CDR3aa: CASSPGRLRPYEQYF; CDR3nt: TGTGCCAGCAGCCCGGGACGCCTTAGGCCCTACGAGCAGTACTTC; d_gene: -; v_gene: TRBV27; abundance: many; j_gene: TRBJ2-7
CDR3aa: CSARDQPDTQYF; CDR3nt: TGCAGTGCTAGAGACCAACCAGATACGCAGTATTTT; d_gene: -; v_gene: TRBV20-1; abundance: many; j_gene: TRBJ2-3
CDR3aa: CASSRSRDRVGGYTF; CDR3nt: TGTGCCAGCAGCCGGTCCCGGGACAGGGTCGGAGGCTACACCTTC; d_gene: TRBD1; v_gene: TRBV7-2; abundance: few; j_gene: TRBJ1-2
CDR3aa: CASSLNRVPSSYNEQFF; CDR3nt: TGTGCCAGCAGCTTAAACAGGGTCCCCAGCTCCTACAATGAGCAGTTCTTC; d_gene: -; v_gene: TRBV11-2; abundance: many; j_gene: TRBJ2-1
CDR3aa: CASSSRENTGELFF; CDR3nt: TGTGCCAGCAGTTCTCGGGAGAACACCGGGGAGCTGTTTTTT; d_gene: -; v_gene: TRBV12-3/TRBV12-4; abundance: many; j_gene: TRBJ2-2
CDR3aa: CSTIRGTLGTPLHF; CDR3nt: TGCAGTACAATCAGGGGGACGCTCGGGACACCCCTCCACTTT; d_gene: TRBD1; v_gene: TRBV20-1; abundance: -; j_gene: TRBJ1-6
CDR3aa: CASSLRGANEKLFF; CDR3nt: TGTGCCAGCAGCTTACGGGGAGCTAATGAAAAACTGTTTTTT; d_gene: -; v_gene: TRBV7-6; abundance: many; j_gene: TRBJ1-4
CDR3aa: CASSSFGGGPGELFF; CDR3nt: TGTGCCAGCAGCTCGTTTGGCGGGGGGCCCGGGGAGCTGTTTTTT; d_gene: TRBD2; v_gene: TRBV11-3; abundance: -; j_gene: TRBJ2-2
CDR3aa: CASSVRNYNEQFF; CDR3nt: TGTGCCAGCAGTGTAAGGAACTACAATGAGCAGTTCTTC; d_gene: -; v_gene: TRBV28; abundance: many; j_gene: TRBJ2-1
CDR3aa: CSAEGDRHNSPLHF; CDR3nt: TGCAGTGCTGAGGGAGACAGGCATAATTCACCCCTCCACTTT; d_gene: -; v_gene: TRBV20-1; abundance: many; j_gene: TRBJ1-6
CDR3aa: CSARDGRQGYEQYF; CDR3nt: TGCAGTGCTAGAGATGGGAGACAGGGGTACGAGCAGTACTTC; d_gene: TRBD1; v_gene: TRBV20-1; abundance: many; j_gene: TRBJ2-7
CDR3aa: CASSGDPRQETQYF; CDR3nt: TGTGCCAGCTCAGGGGACCCAAGGCAGGAGACCCAGTACTTC; d_gene: -; v_gene: TRBV18; abundance: many; j_gene: TRBJ2-5
CDR3aa: CASLDRTYEQYF; CDR3nt: TGTGCCAGCTTGGACAGAACCTACGAGCAGTACTTC; d_gene: -; v_gene: TRBV2; abundance: many; j_gene: TRBJ2-7
CDR3aa: CASRGMWGGSYEQYF; CDR3nt: TGTGCCAGCAGGGGGATGTGGGGGGGATCCTACGAGCAGTACTTC; d_gene: TRBD2; v_gene: TRBV6-1; abundance: -; j_gene: TRBJ2-7
CDR3aa: CASRGQGGPEAFF; CDR3nt: TGTGCCAGCAGAGGACAGGGGGGCCCTGAAGCTTTCTTT; d_gene: TRBD1; v_gene: TRBV7-9; abundance: once; j_gene: TRBJ1-1
CDR3aa: CSVSPGTGITEAFF; CDR3nt: TGCAGCGTTAGCCCGGGGACAGGGATAACTGAAGCTTTCTTT; d_gene: TRBD1; v_gene: TRBV29-1; abundance: many; j_gene: TRBJ1-1
CDR3aa: CASAGTLASGTQNTGELFF; CDR3nt: TGTGCCAGCGCAGGAACTTTAGCCTCCGGGACACAGAACACCGGGGAGCTGTTTTTT; d_gene: -; v_gene: TRBV2; abundance: many; j_gene: TRBJ2-2
CDR3aa: CSGGQGIYGYTF; CDR3nt: TGCAGCGGGGGACAGGGAATCTATGGCTACACCTTC; d_gene: TRBD1; v_gene: TRBV29-1; abundance: few; j_gene: TRBJ1-2
CDR3aa: CASSWVNTEAFF; CDR3nt: TGTGCCAGCAGTTGGGTGAACACTGAAGCTTTCTTT; d_gene: -; v_gene: TRBV12-3/TRBV12-4; abundance: many; j_gene: TRBJ1-1
CDR3aa: CASSLAQLLATNEKLFF; CDR3nt: TGTGCCAGCAGCTTGGCACAGCTACTTGCAACTAATGAAAAACTGTTTTTT; d_gene: -; v_gene: TRBV5-5; abundance: few; j_gene: TRBJ1-4
CDR3aa: CASSRLTGTAYYSSYNEQFF; CDR3nt: TGTGCCAGCAGCCGCCTAACCGGGACAGCCTACTATTCCTCCTACAATGAGCAGTTCTTC; d_gene: TRBD1; v_gene: TRBV7-6; abundance: many; j_gene: TRBJ2-1
CDR3aa: CASSLKRNNGQFF; CDR3nt: TGTGCCAGCAGCCTCAAAAGAAACAATGGGCAGTTCTTC; d_gene: -; v_gene: TRBV14; abundance: -; j_gene: TRBJ2-1
CDR3aa: CASSHVWTGSSSPLHF; CDR3nt: TGTGCCAGCAGCCACGTCTGGACAGGGAGCTCTTCACCCCTCCACTTT; d_gene: TRBD1; v_gene: TRBV7-2; abundance: few; j_gene: TRBJ1-6
CDR3aa: CATRKTGENSPLHF; CDR3nt: TGTGCCACTCGTAAGACAGGGGAAAATTCACCCCTCCACTTT; d_gene: TRBD1; v_gene: TRBV6-1; abundance: -; j_gene: TRBJ1-6